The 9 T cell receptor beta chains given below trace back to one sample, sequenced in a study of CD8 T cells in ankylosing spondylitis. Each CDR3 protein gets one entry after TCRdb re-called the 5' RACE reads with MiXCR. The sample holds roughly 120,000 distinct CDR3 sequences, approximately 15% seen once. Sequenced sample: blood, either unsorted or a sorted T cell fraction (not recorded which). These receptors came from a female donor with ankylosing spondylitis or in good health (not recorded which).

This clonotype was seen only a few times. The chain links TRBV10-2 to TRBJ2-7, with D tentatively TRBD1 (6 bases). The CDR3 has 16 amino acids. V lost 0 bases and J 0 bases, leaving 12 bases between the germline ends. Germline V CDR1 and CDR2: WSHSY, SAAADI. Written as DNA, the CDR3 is TGCGCCAGCAGTGAGTCGGGACAAAGACCCTCCTACGAGCAGTACTTC. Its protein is CASSESGQRPSYEQYF.

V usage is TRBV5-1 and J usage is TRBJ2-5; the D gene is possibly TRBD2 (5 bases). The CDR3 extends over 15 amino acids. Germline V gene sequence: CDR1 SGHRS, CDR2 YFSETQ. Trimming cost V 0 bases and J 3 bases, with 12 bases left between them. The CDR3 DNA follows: TGCGCCAGCAGCTTGGTCGGGATGTCAAAAGAGACCCAGTACTTC. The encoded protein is CASSLVGMSKETQYF.

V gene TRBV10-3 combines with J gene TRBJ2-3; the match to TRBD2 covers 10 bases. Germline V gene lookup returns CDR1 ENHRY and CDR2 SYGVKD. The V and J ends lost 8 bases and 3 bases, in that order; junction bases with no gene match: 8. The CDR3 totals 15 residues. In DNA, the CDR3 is TGTGCCATCGGAAGCGGGGGGGCCGGGACAGATACGCAGTATTTT. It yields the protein CAIGSGGAGTDTQYF.

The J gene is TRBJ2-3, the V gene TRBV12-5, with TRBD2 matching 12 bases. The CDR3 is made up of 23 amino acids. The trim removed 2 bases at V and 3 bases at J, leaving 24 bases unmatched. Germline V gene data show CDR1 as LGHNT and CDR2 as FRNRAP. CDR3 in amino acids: CASGLFPRGRTTSGRLVTDTQYF. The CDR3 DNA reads TGTGCTAGTGGTTTGTTCCCCCGGGGGCGTACCACTAGCGGGAGGTTAGTGACAGATACGCAGTATTTT. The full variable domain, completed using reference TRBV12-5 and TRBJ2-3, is DARVTQTPRHKVTEMGQEVTMRCQPILGHNTVFWYRQTMMQGLELLAYFRNRAPLDDSGMPKDRFSAEMPDATLATLKIQPSEPRDSAVYFCASGLFPRGRTTSGRLVTDTQYFGPGTRLTVL.

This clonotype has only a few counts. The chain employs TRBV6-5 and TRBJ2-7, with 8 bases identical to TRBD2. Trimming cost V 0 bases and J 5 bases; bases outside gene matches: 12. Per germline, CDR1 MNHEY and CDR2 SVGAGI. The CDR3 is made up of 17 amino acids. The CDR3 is CASSYSIGGGRLHEQYF. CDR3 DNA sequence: TGTGCCAGCAGTTACTCGATAGGCGGGGGGAGGCTCCACGAGCAGTACTTC.

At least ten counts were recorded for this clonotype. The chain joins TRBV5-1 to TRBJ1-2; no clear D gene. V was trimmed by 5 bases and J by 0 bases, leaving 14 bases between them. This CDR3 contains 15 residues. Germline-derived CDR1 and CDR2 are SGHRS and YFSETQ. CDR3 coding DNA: TGCGCCAGCAGTCCGGACGAATCCTCTAACTATGGCTACACCTTC. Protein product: CASSPDESSNYGYTF.

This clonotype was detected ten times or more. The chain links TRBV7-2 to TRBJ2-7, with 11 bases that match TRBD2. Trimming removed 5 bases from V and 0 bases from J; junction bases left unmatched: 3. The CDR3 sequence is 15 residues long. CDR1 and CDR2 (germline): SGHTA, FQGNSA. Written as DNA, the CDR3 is TGTGCCAGCAGCACGACTAGCGGGGCCTCCTACGAGCAGTACTTC. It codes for CASSTTSGASYEQYF.

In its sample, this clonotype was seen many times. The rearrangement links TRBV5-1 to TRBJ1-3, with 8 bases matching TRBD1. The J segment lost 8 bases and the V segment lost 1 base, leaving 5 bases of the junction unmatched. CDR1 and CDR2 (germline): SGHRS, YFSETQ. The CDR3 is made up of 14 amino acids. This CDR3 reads CASSLRQGRDTIYF. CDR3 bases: TGCGCCAGCAGCTTGAGACAGGGGAGGGACACCATATATTTT.

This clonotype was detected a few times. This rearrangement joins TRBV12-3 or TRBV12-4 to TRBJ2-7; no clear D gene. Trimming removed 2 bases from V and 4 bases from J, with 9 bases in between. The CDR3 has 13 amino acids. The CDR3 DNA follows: TGTGCCAGCAGTTTACTACAGAAATACGAGCAGTACTTC. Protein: CASSLLQKYEQYF.